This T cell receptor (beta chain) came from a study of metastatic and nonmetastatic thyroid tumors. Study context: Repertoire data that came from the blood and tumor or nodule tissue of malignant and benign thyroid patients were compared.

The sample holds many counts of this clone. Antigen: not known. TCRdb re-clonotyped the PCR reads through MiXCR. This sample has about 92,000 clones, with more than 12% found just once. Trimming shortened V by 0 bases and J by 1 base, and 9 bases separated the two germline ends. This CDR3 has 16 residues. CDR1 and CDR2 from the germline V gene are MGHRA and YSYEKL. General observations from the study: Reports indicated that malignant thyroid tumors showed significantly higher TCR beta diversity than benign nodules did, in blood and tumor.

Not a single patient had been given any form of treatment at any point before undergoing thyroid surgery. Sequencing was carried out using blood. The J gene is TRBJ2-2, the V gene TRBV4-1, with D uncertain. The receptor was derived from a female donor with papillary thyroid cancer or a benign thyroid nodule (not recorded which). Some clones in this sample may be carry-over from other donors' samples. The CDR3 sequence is CASSQDSSLNTGELFF. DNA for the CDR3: TGCGCCAGCAGCCAAGATTCATCCTTGAACACCGGGGAGCTGTTTTTT.